This T cell receptor beta chain was recorded in a study of T cell responses to AZD1222 COVID-19 vaccine. V lost 6 bases and J lost 8, with 18 bases in between. CDR3 size: 14 residues. Germline-derived CDR1 and CDR2 are SGHDT and YYEEEE. In regard to this clone: Its antigen is as yet unknown.

Generated by immunoSEQ multiplex PCR, the TCRdb table keeps only in-frame clones and is missing some. This table holds about 120,000 clones, 92% found once. Notes on the study in general: Spike regions recognized by vaccine-associated CD4 TCRs spanned the protein, led by 160-218 and 743-854.

The sequencing here drew on peripheral blood, taken on day 0 of AZD1222 vaccination. The receptor was derived from an adult in good health. The chain is built from TRBV5-6 and TRBJ2-4; D might be TRBD1 (7 bases). The CDR3 spells CASNPITGEDIQYF. The CDR3 nucleotides read TGTGCCAGCAACCCAATTACAGGGGAGGACATTCAGTACTTC.